The rows below give T cell receptor beta chains drawn from one sample of a study of beta chain features in type 1 diabetes. Profiled with immunoSEQ multiplex PCR; TCRdb holds only in-frame clones, not every one. The sample records approximately 250,000 clones, over 8.5% being singletons. Sequencing was carried out using naive CD4+ T cells from blood. The receptors originated from a woman between 18 and 30 years old in good health. Each CDR3 is given with its conserved first and last residue.

>TRBJ2-7|TRBV7-9
CASSLGQAALYEQYF
>TRBJ2-4|TRBV5-4
CASSRRLTTDENIQYF
>TRBJ1-1|TRBV18
CASSPARGTEAFF
>TRBJ2-2|TRBV29-1
CSVELGGTPNTGELFF
>TRBJ2-1|TRBV5-1
CASSLVAGGDNEQFF
>TRBJ2-7|TRBV4-1
CASSQPTSGSSYEQYF
>TRBJ2-3|TRBV11-3
CASSPRTGASTDTQYF
>TRBJ1-5|TRBV19
CASSIPGQGRQPQHF
>TRBJ1-2|TRBV30
CAWSQAGSLYGYTF
>TRBJ1-1|TRBV2
CASMPMGQTEAFF
>TRBJ2-7|TRBV30
CAWTRTGISYEQYF
>TRBJ2-5|TRBV6-1
CASSEWQGTQETQYF
>TRBJ2-2|TRBV10-3
CAISSDRITGELFF
>TRBJ1-1|TRBV19
CASSWIQGNSEAFF
>TRBJ2-2|TRBV11-2
CASSLEWQGGTKLFF
>TRBJ2-1|TRBV25-1
CARLAQRAYNEQFF
>TRBJ2-3|TRBV28
CASSPTLGTGSDTQYF
>TRBJ2-1|TRBV5-5
CASSSESPYNEQFF
>TRBJ2-7|TRBV30
CAWSSQPSYEQYF
>TRBJ2-2|TRBV9
CASSVTSGGGELFF
>TRBJ2-1|TRBV5-4
CASSLPGLAGVEQFF
>TRBJ1-2|TRBV9
CASSVGGQGAIYGYTF
>TRBJ1-5|TRBV25-1
CASSESYGDQPQHF
>TRBJ2-1|TRBV7-2
CASSLGGSGGAYEQFF
>TRBJ2-3|TRBV7-9
CASSQSSTDTQYF
>TRBJ1-2|TRBV21-1
CASSLSEDDRYGYTF
>TRBJ2-5|TRBV9
CASSVGGDSQETQYF
>TRBJ1-1|TRBV5-4
CASSKPDRSRAEAFF
>TRBJ2-2|TRBV6-6
CARFHIHTGELFF
>TRBJ1-6|TRBV15
CATSRDQWTGGSPLHF
>TRBJ2-3|TRBV15
CATSRGRTDTQYF
>TRBJ1-5|TRBV19
CASSRGQPQHF
>TRBJ2-4|TRBV10-2
CASSATGAAKNIQYF
>TRBJ2-7|TRBV6-4
CASSPLAGGPGEQYF
>TRBJ1-2|TRBV7-2
CASSMGQGAGYTF
>TRBJ2-2|TRBV5-1
CASSLVVGALNTGELFF
>TRBJ1-2|TRBV30
CAWSVLRVAANYGYTF
>TRBJ2-7|TRBV7-8
CASSLIQSGQYF
>TRBJ1-1|TRBV13
CASSSWTGDTEAFF